Presented here are 25 T cell receptor beta chains from one specimen sequenced in a study of siplizumab effects on memory and regulatory T cells. Using immunoSEQ multiplex PCR, the repertoire was profiled, and TCRdb retains in-frame clones only, with some absent. The table records tens of thousands of clones, approximately 87% of them present only once. Specimen: memory CD4+ T cells sorted from blood. The receptors derive from a human donor in good health.

This clone was observed a single time. The V call is TRBV5-6, the J call TRBJ1-2; D gene uncertain. The CDR3 length is 13 residues. CDR1 and CDR2 (germline): SGHDT, YYEEEE. The V end lost 3 bases, the J end lost 2 bases, and 8 bases lay between the germline ends. Here the CDR3 DNA reads TGTGCCAGCAGCTCAAACAGAAACTATGGCTACACCTTC. This sequence encodes CASSSNRNYGYTF.

About this clone: One end of the junction varies from germline; a read error may be responsible. The V gene is TRBV6-1, the J gene TRBJ2-5; 11 bases map to TRBD2. The V gene's germline CDR1 is MNHNS and CDR2 SASEGT. The CDR3 sequence is 17 residues long. The CDR3 spells CASREDLAGGVGETQYF. The CDR3 nucleotides are TGTGCCAGCAGGGAAGATCTAGCGGGAGGAGTCGGGGAGACCCAGTACTTC.

This clone has more than one count but fewer than ten. The chain carries TRBV2 and TRBJ2-3; the match to TRBD2 covers 9 bases. Germline CDR1 and CDR2: SNHLY and FYNNEI. Germline trimming cut 8 bases from V and 2 bases from J; bases unmatched to any gene: 8. The length of the CDR3 is 15 residues. CDR3 sequence (DNA): TGTGCCAGCGATCGCGGGAGGGCCGTCACAGATACGCAGTATTTT. Translation: CASDRGRAVTDTQYF.

This chain uses TRBV27 with TRBJ2-3; 8 bases agree with TRBD2. Germline V gene sequence: CDR1 MNHEY, CDR2 SMNVEV (reference sequence). The CDR3 length is 16 residues. After removal of 5 bases from V and 4 bases from J, the junction contained 11 bases not matched to a gene. Written as DNA, the CDR3 is TGTGCCAGCAGTCCCCCGGGCGGGAGGTCCCCAGATACGCAGTATTTT. Its protein is CASSPPGGRSPDTQYF.

The chain links TRBV4-1 to TRBJ2-3; D gene unclear. Germline lookup yields CDR1 MGHRA and CDR2 YSYEKL. This CDR3 is built from 16 residues. Trimming cost V 0 bases and J 1 base, with 11 bases left between them. This CDR3 reads CASSQDGRSRTDTQYF. The CDR3 DNA sequence: TGCGCCAGCAGCCAAGATGGTCGCTCACGCACAGATACGCAGTATTTT.

The J gene is TRBJ2-2, the V gene TRBV27, with 8 bases aligning to TRBD2. The CDR3 loop spans 17 amino acids. Germline V gene data show CDR1 as MNHEY and CDR2 as SMNVEV (reference sequence). The V and J ends lost 4 bases and 7 bases, in that order; junction bases with no gene match: 14. The CDR3 region is CASSSGGLGFSDGELFF. CDR3 DNA sequence: TGTGCCAGCAGTTCGGGGGGGCTAGGCTTTTCGGACGGGGAGCTGTTTTTT.

V and J are TRBV7-2 and TRBJ2-3; 11 nucleotides line up with TRBD2. Germline V lookup: CDR1 SGHTA, CDR2 FQGNSA. V dropped 5 bases and J dropped 5; count of bases not matched to a gene: 12. The CDR3 runs 17 residues. CDR3: CASSILGSGGALDTQYF. The CDR3 DNA reads as TGTGCCAGCAGCATCCTCGGTAGCGGGGGGGCCTTAGATACGCAGTATTTT.

The chain's CDR3 is CASSIGVGTTEAFF. The DNA for the CDR3 is TGCGCCAGCAGCATTGGTGTGGGGACCACTGAAGCTTTCTTT. The V gene is TRBV5-1, the J gene TRBJ1-1; possible D gene TRBD1, 5 bases. V lost 4 bases and J 4 bases, leaving 14 bases between the germline ends. The CDR3 consists of 14 residues. The germline V gene has CDR1 SGHRS and CDR2 YFSETQ.

V is TRBV5-1 and J is TRBJ1-1; no reliable D call. The CDR3 spans 16 residues. The V and J ends lost 0 bases and 1 base respectively, with 13 bases between them. The germline V gene has CDR1 SGHRS and CDR2 YFSETQ. CDR3 residues: CASSLAVVQRNTEAFF. The CDR3, as DNA: TGCGCCAGCAGCTTGGCCGTTGTACAGAGGAACACTGAAGCTTTCTTT.

This rearrangement joins TRBV29-1 to TRBJ1-2, with a possible D match to TRBD1 (6 bases). CDR3 size: 16 residues. V was pared by 5 bases and J by 3 bases, with 22 bases between. The germline gives CDR1 SQVTM, CDR2 ANQGSEA. Written as DNA, the CDR3 is TGCAGCGTTCTAAGGCCCCCCGAGGCAGGGGACTATGGCTACACCTTC. Translation gives CSVLRPPEAGDYGYTF.

The V call is TRBV18, the J call TRBJ2-2; 8 positions agree with TRBD2. Germline CDR1 and CDR2: KGHSH and LQKENI. V dropped 1 base and J dropped 6; count of bases not matched to a gene: 4. The CDR3 consists of 15 residues. CDR3 in amino acids: CASSPRTSPAGELFF. The CDR3 coding sequence is TGTGCCAGCTCACCACGGACTAGCCCAGCCGGGGAGCTGTTTTTT.

The rearrangement links TRBV7-2 to TRBJ2-5, with 10 bases matching TRBD1. CDR1 and CDR2 (germline): SGHTA, FQGNSA. CDR3 size: 15 residues. Trimming at V came to 1 base and at J to 9 bases, leaving 8 bases not matched to a gene. Written as DNA, the CDR3 is TGTGCCAGCAGCTTAGATCGACAGGGGGCCGGGCCCCAGTACTTC. Translation: CASSLDRQGAGPQYF.

The genes are TRBV5-1 and TRBJ2-7, with 7 bases identical to TRBD1. The germline gives CDR1 SGHRS, CDR2 YFSETQ. This CDR3 contains 14 residues. Losses at the gene ends were 7 bases for V and 1 base for J; bases not matched to a gene: 8. The CDR3 here is CASGERQGSYEQYF. CDR3 DNA sequence: TGCGCCAGCGGAGAACGACAGGGTTCCTACGAGCAGTACTTC.

The V and J genes are TRBV5-5 and TRBJ2-5; 11 bases line up with TRBD2. The germline V gene has CDR1 SGHKS and CDR2 YYEKEE (reference sequence). CDR3 length equals 16 residues. With 2 bases clipped from V and 4 bases from J, the junction kept 7 bases outside the gene matches. The CDR3 protein is CASSFITSGGLETQYF. CDR3 sequence (DNA): TGTGCCAGCAGCTTCATTACTAGCGGGGGTTTAGAGACCCAGTACTTC.

As for this clone: Mismatch with germline at one junction end may stem from a read error. This chain links TRBV19 with TRBJ1-1; 8 bases are a match to TRBD1. The CDR3 is 15 amino acids. Germline CDR1 reads LNHDA; CDR2 reads SQIVND (reference sequence). The CDR3 loop is CASSLETGDEAEAFF. The CDR3 coding sequence is TGTGCCAGTAGTTTAGAGACAGGGGACGAGGCTGAAGCTTTCTTT.

As regards this clone: The identical CDR3 is also encoded by other nucleotide sequences in the sample. This chain uses TRBV5-1 with TRBJ2-7, with TRBD2 as a possible D gene (6 bases). CDR1 is SGHRS and CDR2 is YFSETQ in the germline V gene. V was trimmed by 3 bases and J by 7 bases, leaving 20 bases between them. The CDR3 contains 15 residues. This chain's CDR3 is CASSWDSPGLREQYF. In DNA form, the CDR3 reads TGCGCCAGCAGCTGGGACTCCCCTGGGTTAAGAGAGCAGTACTTC.

In its sample, this clone was seen a few times. The chain couples TRBV5-1 to TRBJ2-5; 14 nucleotides line up with TRBD2. With 4 bases clipped from V and 3 bases from J, the junction kept 11 bases outside the gene matches. The germline CDR1 and CDR2 sequences are SGHRS and YFSETQ. This CDR3 is built from 18 residues. Written as DNA, the CDR3 is TGCGCCAGCAGCCCCGGACTAGCGGGGGGACTCCAAAAAGAGACCCAGTACTTC. Translated: CASSPGLAGGLQKETQYF.

This chain's CDR3 is CASSQSRAADTQYF. The DNA of the CDR3 is TGTGCCAGCAGCCAATCTAGAGCAGCAGATACGCAGTATTTT. This chain links TRBV4-2 with TRBJ2-3, with D uncertain. Trimming cost V 2 bases and J 4 bases, with 10 bases left between them. The V gene's germline CDR1 is LGHNA and CDR2 YNFKEQ. The CDR3 extends over 14 amino acids.

This clone was seen only once. The chain has TRBV18 and TRBJ1-1; D possibly corresponds to TRBD1 (5 bases). Trimming pared 6 bases from V and 3 bases from J, leaving 17 bases between. CDR1 KGHSH and CDR2 LQKENI come from the germline V gene. The CDR3 extends over 15 amino acids. CDR3 nucleotides: TGTGCCAGCTCCTCCGAGGGGAGCACCTACACTGAAGCTTTCTTT. It encodes CASSSEGSTYTEAFF.

This rearrangement joins TRBV28 to TRBJ1-2; 8 bases fit TRBD1. Looked up from germline, CDR1 is MDHEN and CDR2 is SYDVKM. With V trimmed by 1 base and J by 8 bases, 9 bases remained unmatched. The CDR3 runs 15 residues. The CDR3 here is CASSLLGQGAGGYTF. DNA for the CDR3: TGTGCCAGCAGTTTATTGGGGCAGGGGGCGGGAGGCTACACCTTC.

The rearrangement uses TRBV5-5 and TRBJ2-7, with 9 bases matching TRBD1. The trim removed 4 bases at V and 0 bases at J, leaving 5 bases unmatched. Germline CDR1 and CDR2: SGHKS and YYEKEE (reference sequence). The CDR3 has 15 amino acids. The CDR3 region has the DNA TGTGCCAGCAGCCGCGGACAGGGGCCCTCCTACGAGCAGTACTTC. It translates to CASSRGQGPSYEQYF.

The rearrangement uses TRBV10-1 and TRBJ2-7; the D is unclear. This CDR3 has 11 residues. CDR1 WNHNN and CDR2 SYGVQD come from the germline V gene (reference sequence). V was trimmed by 5 bases and J by 7 bases, leaving 9 bases between them. In nucleotides, the CDR3 is TGCGCCAGCAGTTCCGGCCAGGAGCAGTACTTC. Its protein is CASSSGQEQYF.

The genes are TRBV12-5 and TRBJ1-3; perhaps TRBD1 as D (5 bases). The germline V and J ends were trimmed by 5 bases and 0 bases, with 11 bases remaining between them. This CDR3 region has 15 residues. Germline V CDR1 and CDR2: LGHNT, FRNRAP. The CDR3 DNA is TGTGCTAGTGGTCCGTGGGACTTCTCTGGAAACACCATATATTTT. Protein: CASGPWDFSGNTIYF.

With regard to this clone: Possible read error: a much larger clone is one base away. The CDR3 nucleotides read TGCGCCAGCAACTTGGTGGCGGCGGATAATTCACCCCTCCACTTT. Translation gives CASNLVAADNSPLHF. The chain employs TRBV5-1 and TRBJ1-6, with D unresolved. Per germline, CDR1 SGHRS and CDR2 YFSETQ. The CDR3 totals 15 residues.

This chain uses TRBV6-1 with TRBJ1-2; the D gene is possibly TRBD1 (5 bases). V lost 5 bases and J 9 bases, leaving 10 bases between the germline ends. The germline CDR1 and CDR2 sequences are MNHNS and SASEGT. This CDR3 region has 11 residues. CDR3: CASSSEGRYTF. The CDR3 DNA sequence: TGTGCCAGCAGTTCAGAGGGGCGCTACACCTTC.